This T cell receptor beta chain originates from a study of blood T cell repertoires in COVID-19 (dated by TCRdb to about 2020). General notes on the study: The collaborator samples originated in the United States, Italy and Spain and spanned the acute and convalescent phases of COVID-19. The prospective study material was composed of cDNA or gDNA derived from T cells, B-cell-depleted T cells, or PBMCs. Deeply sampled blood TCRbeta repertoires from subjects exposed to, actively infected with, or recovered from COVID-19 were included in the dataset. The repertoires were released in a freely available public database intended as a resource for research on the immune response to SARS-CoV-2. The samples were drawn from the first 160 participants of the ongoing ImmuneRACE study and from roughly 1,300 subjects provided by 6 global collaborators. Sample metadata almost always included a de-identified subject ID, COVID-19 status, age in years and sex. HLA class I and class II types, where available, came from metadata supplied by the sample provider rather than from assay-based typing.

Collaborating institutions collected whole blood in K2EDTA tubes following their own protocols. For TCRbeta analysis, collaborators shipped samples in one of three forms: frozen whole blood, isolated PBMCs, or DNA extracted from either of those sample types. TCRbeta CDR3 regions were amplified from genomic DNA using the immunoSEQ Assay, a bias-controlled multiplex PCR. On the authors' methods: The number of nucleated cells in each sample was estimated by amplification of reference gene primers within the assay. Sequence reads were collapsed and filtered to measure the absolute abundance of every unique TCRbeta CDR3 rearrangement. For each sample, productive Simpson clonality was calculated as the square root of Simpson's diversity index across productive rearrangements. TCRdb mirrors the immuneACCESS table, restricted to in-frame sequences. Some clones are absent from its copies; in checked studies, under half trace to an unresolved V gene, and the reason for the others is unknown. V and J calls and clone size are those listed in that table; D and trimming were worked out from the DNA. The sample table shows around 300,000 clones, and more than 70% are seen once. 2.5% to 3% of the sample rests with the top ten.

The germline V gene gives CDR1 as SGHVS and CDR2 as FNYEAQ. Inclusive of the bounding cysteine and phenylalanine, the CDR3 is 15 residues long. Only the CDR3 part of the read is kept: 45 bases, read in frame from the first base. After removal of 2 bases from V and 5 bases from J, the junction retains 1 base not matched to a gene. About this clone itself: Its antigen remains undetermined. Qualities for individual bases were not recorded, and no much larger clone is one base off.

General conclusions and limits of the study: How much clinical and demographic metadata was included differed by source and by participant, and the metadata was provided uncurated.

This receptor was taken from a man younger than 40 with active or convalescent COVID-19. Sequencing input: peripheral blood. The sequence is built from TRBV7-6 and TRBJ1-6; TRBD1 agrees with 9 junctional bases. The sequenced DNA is TGTGCCAGCAGCTTAAGACAGGGGGATAATTCACCCCTCCACTTT. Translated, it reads CASSLRQGDNSPLHF.